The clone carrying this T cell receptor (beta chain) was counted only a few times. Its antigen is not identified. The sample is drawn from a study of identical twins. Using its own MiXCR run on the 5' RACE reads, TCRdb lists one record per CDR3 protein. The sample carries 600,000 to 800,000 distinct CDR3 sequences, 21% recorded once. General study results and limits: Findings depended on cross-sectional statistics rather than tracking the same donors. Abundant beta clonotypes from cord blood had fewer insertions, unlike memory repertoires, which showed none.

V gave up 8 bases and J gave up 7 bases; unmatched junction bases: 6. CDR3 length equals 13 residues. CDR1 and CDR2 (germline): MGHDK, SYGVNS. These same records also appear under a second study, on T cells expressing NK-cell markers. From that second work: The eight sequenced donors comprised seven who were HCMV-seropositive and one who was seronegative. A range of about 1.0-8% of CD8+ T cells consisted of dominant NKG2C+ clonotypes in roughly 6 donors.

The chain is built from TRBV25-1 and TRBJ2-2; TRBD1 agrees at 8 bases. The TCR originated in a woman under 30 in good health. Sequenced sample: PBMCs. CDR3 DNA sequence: TGTGCCAGCGGGACAGGTTACCTCGGGGAGCTGTTTTTT. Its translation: CASGTGYLGELFF.